One and the same sample provided the 22 T cell receptor beta chains below, sequenced in a study of blood T cell repertoires in COVID-19. The protocol was immunoSEQ multiplex PCR, while the TCRdb copy is restricted to in-frame clones and leaves out a portion. The sample includes approximately 66,000 clones, 88% of them seen just once. Input material: peripheral blood. The receptors shown here come from a woman aged 50 to 60 with active or convalescent COVID-19.

V is TRBV11-3 and J is TRBJ2-1, with 9 bases that match TRBD2. After removal of 5 bases from V and 4 bases from J, the junction contained 3 bases not matched to a gene. Looked up from germline, CDR1 is SGHNT and CDR2 is YENEEA. The CDR3 spans 14 residues. The DNA for the CDR3 is TGTGCCAGCAGCGGCGGGAGGGGATACAATGAGCAGTTCTTC. Translating it yields CASSGGRGYNEQFF.

The chain uses TRBV19 and TRBJ1-2, with no clear D. Trimming cost V 6 bases and J 3 bases, with 17 bases left between them. CDR1 and CDR2 from the germline V gene are LNHDA and SQIVND (reference sequence). This CDR3 spans 15 amino acids. The CDR3: CASRTESDGDYGYTF. The CDR3 region has the DNA TGTGCCAGTAGAACAGAATCCGACGGCGACTATGGCTACACCTTC.

This chain joins TRBV7-3 and TRBJ2-3, with 7 bases aligning to TRBD1. J was trimmed by 4 bases and V by 5 bases; bases with no gene match: 3. CDR1 and CDR2 from the germline V gene are SGHTA and FQGTGA. The CDR3 is 13 amino acids. CDR3 protein: CASSDTGADTQYF. CDR3 bases: TGTGCCAGCAGCGATACAGGGGCAGATACGCAGTATTTT.

V gene TRBV7-2 combines with J gene TRBJ2-1; 8 nucleotides match TRBD1. Germline lookup yields CDR1 SGHTA and CDR2 FQGNSA. The CDR3 is 15 amino acids. J was trimmed by 5 bases and V by 1 base; bases with no gene match: 4. The CDR3 loop reads CASSLVSGGHNEQFF. CDR3 DNA: TGTGCCAGCAGCTTAGTTTCAGGGGGCCACAATGAGCAGTTCTTC. Together with reference TRBV7-2 and TRBJ2-1, the CDR3 gives the full variable domain: GAGVSQSPSNKVTEKGKDVELRCDPISGHTALYWYRQSLGQGLEFLIYFQGNSAPDKSGLPSDRFSAERTGGSVSTLTIQRTQQEDSAVYLCASSLVSGGHNEQFFGPGTRLTVL.

The chain links TRBV28 to TRBJ2-7; maybe TRBD2 (6 bases). V was clipped by 3 bases and J by 0 bases, with 15 bases between them. This CDR3 comprises 16 residues. Germline V gene sequence: CDR1 MDHEN, CDR2 SYDVKM. For the CDR3, the DNA is TGTGCCAGCAGTTTGAGCGAGCGGGCCAGCTCCTACGAGCAGTACTTC. Translating gives CASSLSERASSYEQYF.

The rearrangement uses TRBV19 and TRBJ1-2; TRBD1 aligns across 8 bases. From germline, CDR1 is LNHDA and CDR2 SQIVND (reference sequence). This CDR3 spans 16 amino acids. Germline trimming cut 4 bases from V and 1 base from J; bases unmatched to any gene: 8. The CDR3 sequence: CASSKPQGAHNYGYTF. The CDR3 coding sequence is TGTGCCAGTAGTAAACCGCAGGGGGCTCATAACTATGGCTACACCTTC.

The chain joins TRBV2 to TRBJ1-1; unclear D gene. This CDR3 has 14 amino acids. The V gene's germline CDR1 is SNHLY and CDR2 FYNNEI. V was clipped by 3 bases and J by 2 bases, with 10 bases between them. The CDR3: CASSDLTGNTEAFF. CDR3 in DNA: TGTGCCAGCAGTGACCTGACGGGAAACACTGAAGCTTTCTTT.

The chain couples TRBV2 to TRBJ2-1, with 9 positions matching TRBD2. The CDR3 loop spans 14 amino acids. Germline CDR1 and CDR2: SNHLY and FYNNEI. J was trimmed by 8 bases and V by 4 bases; bases with no gene match: 6. CDR3 amino acids: CASSAGTSLDEQFF. The DNA of the CDR3 is TGTGCCAGCAGTGCCGGGACTAGCCTCGATGAGCAGTTCTTC.

V gene TRBV7-9 combines with J gene TRBJ2-1, with TRBD2 matching 7 bases. The CDR3 has 15 residues. Germline V lookup: CDR1 SEHNR, CDR2 FQNEAQ (reference sequence). J was trimmed by 6 bases and V by 3 bases; bases with no gene match: 8. The CDR3: CASSFSGGGLNEQFF. The CDR3 DNA is TGTGCCAGCAGCTTTTCCGGGGGAGGGCTCAATGAGCAGTTCTTC. Full variable domain (rest looked up from reference TRBV7-9 and TRBJ2-1): DTGVSQNPRHKITKRGQNVTFRCDPISEHNRLYWYRQTLGQGPEFLTYFQNEAQLEKSRLLSDRFSAERPKGSFSTLEIQRTEQGDSAMYLCASSFSGGGLNEQFFGPGTRLTVL.

The chain couples TRBV9 to TRBJ1-1; TRBD1 might be the D (5 bases). Trimming stripped 2 bases from V and 5 bases from J, with 10 bases between. The CDR3 runs 13 residues. Germline V gives CDR1 SGDLS, CDR2 YYNGEE. This CDR3 reads CASSVWGDTEAFF. The CDR3 DNA sequence: TGTGCCAGCAGCGTCTGGGGGGATACTGAAGCTTTCTTT.

The J gene is TRBJ1-2, the V gene TRBV4-2; 7 bases agree with TRBD1. Per the germline V gene, CDR1 is LGHNA and CDR2 is YNFKEQ. The J segment lost 4 bases and the V segment lost 0 bases, leaving 2 bases of the junction unmatched. CDR3 size: 14 residues. The CDR3 reads CASSQDGTAYGYTF. The CDR3 coding sequence is TGTGCCAGCAGCCAAGACGGGACAGCCTATGGCTACACCTTC.

The V and J genes are TRBV29-1 and TRBJ2-2; 7 nucleotides match TRBD1. J lost 2 bases, V lost 5 bases, and 5 bases had no gene match. Germline V gives CDR1 SQVTM, CDR2 ANQGSEA. The CDR3 totals 14 residues. CDR3 region: CSVLRDRNTGELFF. The CDR3, as DNA: TGCAGCGTTCTCCGGGACAGAAACACCGGGGAGCTGTTTTTT.

This clone has just one count. V gene TRBV9 combines with J gene TRBJ2-3; D is perhaps TRBD2 (6 bases). The germline V and J ends were trimmed by 0 bases and 2 bases, with 13 bases remaining between them. CDR3 length: 16 amino acids. The germline V gene encodes CDR1 SGDLS and CDR2 YYNGEE. CDR3 nucleotide sequence: TGTGCCAGCAGCGTAGACGGAGCGGGTGACACAGATACGCAGTATTTT. Protein: CASSVDGAGDTDTQYF.

The gene calls are TRBV2 and TRBJ2-3; tentatively, D is TRBD1 (6 bases). V was pared by 5 bases and J by 0 bases, with 12 bases between. This CDR3 has 15 residues. Per germline, CDR1 SNHLY and CDR2 FYNNEI. CDR3 protein: CASSPGTLSTDTQYF. The DNA for the CDR3 is TGTGCCAGCAGTCCAGGGACACTTAGCACAGATACGCAGTATTTT.

This CDR3 is CASSQDKGRSETQYF. The CDR3 region has the DNA TGTGCCAGCAGCCAAGATAAGGGGCGTTCGGAGACCCAGTACTTC. The chain joins TRBV3-1 (or the pseudogene TRBV3-2) to TRBJ2-5; TRBD1 might be the D (5 bases). Germline values: CDR1 LGHDT, CDR2 YNNKEL (reference sequence). This CDR3 has 15 amino acids. The V end lost 0 bases, the J end lost 5 bases, and 13 bases lay between the germline ends.

The CDR3 coding sequence is TGTGCCAGCAGTAGCGGAGCGGCGACAGGGCAGGCTTTCTTT. The encoded protein is CASSSGAATGQAFF. The rearrangement uses TRBV6-5 and TRBJ1-1, with TRBD1 matching over 7 bases. The CDR3 extends over 14 amino acids. With 5 bases clipped from V and 11 bases from J, the junction kept 14 bases outside the gene matches. Germline assignment: CDR1 MNHEY and CDR2 SVGAGI.

The CDR3 DNA reads as TGTGCCAGCAGCCCCGACAGGGGCACCGGGGAGCTGTTTTTT. It is translated as CASSPDRGTGELFF. The V call is TRBV11-1, the J call TRBJ2-2, with 8 positions matching TRBD1. CDR1 and CDR2 from the germline V gene are SGHAT and FQDESV (reference sequence). The CDR3 runs to 14 residues. The ends lost 5 bases at V and 4 bases at J; junction bases unmatched: 3.

The V call is TRBV11-2, the J call TRBJ2-5; D might be TRBD1 (5 bases). Trimming removed 0 bases from V and 2 bases from J, with 13 bases in between. In germline, CDR1 is SGHAT, CDR2 FQNNGV. This CDR3 has 16 amino acids. Here the CDR3 DNA reads TGTGCCAGCAGCTTAGATACCCCCACAGGACAAGAGACCCAGTACTTC. Amino acid sequence: CASSLDTPTGQETQYF.

This rearrangement joins TRBV9 to TRBJ2-4; D may be TRBD1 (5 bases). V was shortened by 0 bases and J by 5 bases, with 12 bases between the two germline ends. This CDR3 is 15 amino acids long. Germline CDR1 and CDR2: SGDLS and YYNGEE. The CDR3 bases are TGTGCCAGCAGCGTAGGTTCAGGGCCTCAAAACATTCAGTACTTC. As protein: CASSVGSGPQNIQYF.

This chain uses TRBV27 with TRBJ2-7, with TRBD2 identical over 7 bases. CDR1 MNHEY and CDR2 SMNVEV come from the germline V gene (reference sequence). The V and J ends lost 10 bases and 1 base, in that order; junction bases with no gene match: 16. CDR3 length equals 16 residues. CDR3 nucleotide sequence: TGTGCCACCCGTGGGGTCGGGCGGGAGAGTTCCTACGAGCAGTACTTC. This translates into CATRGVGRESSYEQYF.

V gene TRBV6-1 combines with J gene TRBJ2-7; D is possibly TRBD2 (5 bases). Germline CDR1 MNHNS, CDR2 SASEGT. The CDR3 loop spans 16 amino acids. Trimming removed 4 bases from V and 0 bases from J, with 16 bases in between. In nucleotides, the CDR3 is TGTGCCAGCAGTGCTGAGGGAACGGGAATCTCCTACGAGCAGTACTTC. Amino acid sequence: CASSAEGTGISYEQYF.

The chain combines TRBV30 with TRBJ1-3; no clear D. With 7 bases removed from V and 0 bases from J, the gap between germline ends came to 7 bases. From germline, CDR1 is GTSNPN and CDR2 SVGIG (reference sequence). CDR3 size: 12 residues. The CDR3 reads CAYASSGNTIYF. For the CDR3, the DNA is TGTGCCTATGCTAGCTCTGGAAACACCATATATTTT.